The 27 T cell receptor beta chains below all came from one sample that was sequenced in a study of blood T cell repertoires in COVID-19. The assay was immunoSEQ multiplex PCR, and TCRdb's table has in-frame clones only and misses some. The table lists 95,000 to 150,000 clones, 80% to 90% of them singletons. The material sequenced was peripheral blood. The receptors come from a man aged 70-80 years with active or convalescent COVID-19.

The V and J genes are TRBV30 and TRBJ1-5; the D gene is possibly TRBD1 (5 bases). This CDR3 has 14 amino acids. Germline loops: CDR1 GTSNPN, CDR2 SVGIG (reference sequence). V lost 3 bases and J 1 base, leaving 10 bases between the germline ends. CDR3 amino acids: CAWSGGLSNQPQHF. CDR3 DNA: TGTGCCTGGAGCGGGGGATTAAGCAATCAGCCCCAGCATTTT.

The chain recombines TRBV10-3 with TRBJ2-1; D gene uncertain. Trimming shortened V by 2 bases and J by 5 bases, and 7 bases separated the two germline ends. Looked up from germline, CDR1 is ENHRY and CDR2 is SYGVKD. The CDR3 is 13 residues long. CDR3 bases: TGTGCCATCAGTGAGCTGCAGGACAATGAGCAGTTCTTC. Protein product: CAISELQDNEQFF.

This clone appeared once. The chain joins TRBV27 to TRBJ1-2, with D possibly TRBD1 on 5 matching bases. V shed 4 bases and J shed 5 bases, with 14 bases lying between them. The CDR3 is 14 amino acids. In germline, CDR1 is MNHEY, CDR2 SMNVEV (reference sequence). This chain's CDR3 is CASSWAGREYGYTF. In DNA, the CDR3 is TGTGCCAGCAGTTGGGCGGGACGGGAATATGGCTACACCTTC.

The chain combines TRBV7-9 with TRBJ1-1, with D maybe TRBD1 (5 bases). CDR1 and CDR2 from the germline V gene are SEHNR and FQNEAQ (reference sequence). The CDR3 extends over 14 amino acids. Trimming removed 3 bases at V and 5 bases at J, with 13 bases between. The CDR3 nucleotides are TGTGCCAGCAGCTTGAAGGGGTCCTATACTGAAGCTTTCTTT. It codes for CASSLKGSYTEAFF.

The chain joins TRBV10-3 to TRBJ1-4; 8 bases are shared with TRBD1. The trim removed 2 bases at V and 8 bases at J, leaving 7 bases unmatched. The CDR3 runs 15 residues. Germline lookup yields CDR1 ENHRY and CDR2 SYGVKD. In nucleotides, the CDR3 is TGTGCCATCAGTGAGAGGACAGGGAGAGGCGAAAAACTGTTTTTT. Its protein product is CAISERTGRGEKLFF.

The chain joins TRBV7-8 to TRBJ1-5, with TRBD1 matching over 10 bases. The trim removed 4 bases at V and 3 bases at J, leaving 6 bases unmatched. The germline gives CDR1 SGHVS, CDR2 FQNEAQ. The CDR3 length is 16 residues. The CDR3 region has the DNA TGTGCCAGCAGCTCGGACCGACAGGGGGCCAATCAGCCCCAGCATTTT. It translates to CASSSDRQGANQPQHF.

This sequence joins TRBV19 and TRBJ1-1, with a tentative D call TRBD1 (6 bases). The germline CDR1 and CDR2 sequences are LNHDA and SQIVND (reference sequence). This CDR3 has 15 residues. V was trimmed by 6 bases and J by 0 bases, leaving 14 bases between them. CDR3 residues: CASRDRHILNTEAFF. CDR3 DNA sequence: TGTGCCAGTAGGGACAGACATATATTGAACACTGAAGCTTTCTTT. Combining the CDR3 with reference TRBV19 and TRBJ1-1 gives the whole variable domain DGGITQSPKYLFRKEGQNVTLSCEQNLNHDAMYWYRQDPGQGLRLIYYSQIVNDFQKGDIAEGYSVSREKKESFPLTVTSAQKNPTAFYLCASRDRHILNTEAFFGQGTRLTVV.

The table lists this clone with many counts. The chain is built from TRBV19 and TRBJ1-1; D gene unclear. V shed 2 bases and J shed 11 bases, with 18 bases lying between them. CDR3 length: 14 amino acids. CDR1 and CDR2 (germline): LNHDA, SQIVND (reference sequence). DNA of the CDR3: TGTGCCAGTAGTATACGGTCTCAGGCCCTTGGGGCTTTCTTT. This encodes CASSIRSQALGAFF.

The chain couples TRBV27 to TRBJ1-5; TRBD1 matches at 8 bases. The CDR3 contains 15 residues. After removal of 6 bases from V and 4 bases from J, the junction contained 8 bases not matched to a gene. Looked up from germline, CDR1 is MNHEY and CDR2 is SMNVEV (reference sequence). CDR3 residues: CASRPGQVGNQPQHF. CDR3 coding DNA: TGTGCCAGCAGACCGGGACAGGTAGGGAATCAGCCCCAGCATTTT.

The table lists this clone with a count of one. This CDR3 is CASGQVEETQYF. The CDR3 coding sequence is TGTGCCAGCGGGCAGGTTGAGGAGACCCAGTACTTC. The chain carries TRBV28 and TRBJ2-5; D is unclear. The germline CDR1 and CDR2 sequences are MDHEN and SYDVKM. This CDR3 spans 12 amino acids. With 8 bases removed from V and 5 bases from J, the gap between germline ends came to 12 bases.

CDR3 in DNA: TGCAGCGCCATCATGAACACTGAAGCTTTCTTT. It yields the protein CSAIMNTEAFF. This chain connects TRBV29-1 to TRBJ1-1; no definite D call. The CDR3 has 11 amino acids. CDR1 and CDR2 (germline): SQVTM, ANQGSEA. Trimming removed 7 bases at V and 0 bases at J, with 6 bases between.

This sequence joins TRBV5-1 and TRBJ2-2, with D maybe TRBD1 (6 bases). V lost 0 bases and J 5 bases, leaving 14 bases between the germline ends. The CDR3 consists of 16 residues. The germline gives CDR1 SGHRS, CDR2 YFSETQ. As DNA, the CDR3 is TGCGCCAGCAGCTTGGGGTGGGGGCCGAGTACCGGGGAGCTGTTTTTT. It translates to CASSLGWGPSTGELFF.

The CDR3 coding sequence is TGTGCCAGCGCGGGGGGAGGACTAGCGGGTTACAATGAGCAGTTCTTC. Its protein is CASAGGGLAGYNEQFF. The V gene is TRBV9, the J gene TRBJ2-1; 11 positions agree with TRBD2. The V gene end was trimmed by 7 bases and the J gene end by 4 bases; junction bases not matched to a gene: 10. The CDR3 covers 16 residues. Germline CDR1 SGDLS, CDR2 YYNGEE.

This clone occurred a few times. The CDR3 spells CASGLAAPDNEQFF. Written as DNA, the CDR3 is TGTGCCAGTGGGCTAGCTGCCCCGGATAATGAGCAGTTCTTC. The chain uses TRBV19 and TRBJ2-1; perhaps TRBD2 as D (5 bases). Germline CDR1 reads LNHDA; CDR2 reads SQIVND (reference sequence). The CDR3 spans 14 residues. V gave up 8 bases and J gave up 7 bases, with 18 bases separating them. Together with reference TRBV19 and TRBJ2-1, the CDR3 gives the full variable domain: DGGITQSPKYLFRKEGQNVTLSCEQNLNHDAMYWYRQDPGQGLRLIYYSQIVNDFQKGDIAEGYSVSREKKESFPLTVTSAQKNPTAFYLCASGLAAPDNEQFFGPGTRLTVL.

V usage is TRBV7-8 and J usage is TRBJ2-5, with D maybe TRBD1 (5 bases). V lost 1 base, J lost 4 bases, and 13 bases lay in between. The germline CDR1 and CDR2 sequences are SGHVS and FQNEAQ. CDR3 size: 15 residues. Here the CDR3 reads CASSLGAGNRETQYF. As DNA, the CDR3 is TGTGCCAGCAGCTTAGGAGCAGGGAATAGAGAGACCCAGTACTTC.

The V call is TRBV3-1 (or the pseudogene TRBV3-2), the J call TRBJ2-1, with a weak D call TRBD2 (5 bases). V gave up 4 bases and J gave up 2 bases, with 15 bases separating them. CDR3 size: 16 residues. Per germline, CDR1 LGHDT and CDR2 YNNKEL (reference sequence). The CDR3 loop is CASSPQLADPYNEQFF. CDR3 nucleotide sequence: TGTGCCAGCAGCCCCCAGCTAGCTGACCCCTACAATGAGCAGTTCTTC.

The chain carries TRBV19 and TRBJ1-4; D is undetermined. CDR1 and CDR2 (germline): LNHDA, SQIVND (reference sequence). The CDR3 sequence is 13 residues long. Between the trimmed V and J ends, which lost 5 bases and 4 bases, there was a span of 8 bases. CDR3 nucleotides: TGTGCCAGTAGTCCCAGGAATAATGAAAAACTGTTTTTT. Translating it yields CASSPRNNEKLFF. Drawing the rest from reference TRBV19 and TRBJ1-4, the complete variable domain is DGGITQSPKYLFRKEGQNVTLSCEQNLNHDAMYWYRQDPGQGLRLIYYSQIVNDFQKGDIAEGYSVSREKKESFPLTVTSAQKNPTAFYLCASSPRNNEKLFFGSGTQLSVL.

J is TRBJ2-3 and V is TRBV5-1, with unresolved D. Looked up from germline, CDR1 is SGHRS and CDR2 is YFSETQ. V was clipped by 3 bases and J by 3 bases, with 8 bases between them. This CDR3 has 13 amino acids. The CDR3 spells CASSWSGTDTQYF. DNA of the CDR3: TGCGCCAGCAGCTGGAGTGGGACAGATACGCAGTATTTT.

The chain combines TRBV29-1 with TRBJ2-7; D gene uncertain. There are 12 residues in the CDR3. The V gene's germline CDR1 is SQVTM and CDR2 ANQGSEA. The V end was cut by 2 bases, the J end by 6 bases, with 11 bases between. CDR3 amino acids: CSVESGLGEQYF. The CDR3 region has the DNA TGCAGCGTTGAATCCGGTCTCGGCGAGCAGTACTTC.

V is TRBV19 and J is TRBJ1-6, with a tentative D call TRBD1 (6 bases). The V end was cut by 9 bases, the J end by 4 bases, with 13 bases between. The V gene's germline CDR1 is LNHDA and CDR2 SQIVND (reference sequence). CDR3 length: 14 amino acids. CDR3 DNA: TGTGCCAGCCGCGTCGGACAGTATAATTCACCCCTCCACTTT. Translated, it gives CASRVGQYNSPLHF.

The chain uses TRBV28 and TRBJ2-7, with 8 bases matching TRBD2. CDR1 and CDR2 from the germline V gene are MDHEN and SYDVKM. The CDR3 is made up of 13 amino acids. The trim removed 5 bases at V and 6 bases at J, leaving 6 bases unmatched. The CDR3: CASSGGLGGEQYF. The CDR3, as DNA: TGTGCCAGCAGTGGGGGACTAGGGGGCGAGCAGTACTTC. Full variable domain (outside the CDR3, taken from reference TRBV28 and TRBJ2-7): DVKVTQSSRYLVKRTGEKVFLECVQDMDHENMFWYRQDPGLGLRLIYFSYDVKMKEKGDIPEGYSVSREKKERFSLILESASTNQTSMYLCASSGGLGGEQYFGPGTRLTVT.

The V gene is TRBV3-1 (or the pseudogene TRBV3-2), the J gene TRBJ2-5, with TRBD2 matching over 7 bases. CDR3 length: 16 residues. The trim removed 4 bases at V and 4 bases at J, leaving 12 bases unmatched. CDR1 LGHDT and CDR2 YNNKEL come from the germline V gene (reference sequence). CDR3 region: CASSPPQGRALETQYF. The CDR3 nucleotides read TGTGCCAGCAGCCCCCCTCAAGGGAGGGCCTTAGAGACCCAGTACTTC.

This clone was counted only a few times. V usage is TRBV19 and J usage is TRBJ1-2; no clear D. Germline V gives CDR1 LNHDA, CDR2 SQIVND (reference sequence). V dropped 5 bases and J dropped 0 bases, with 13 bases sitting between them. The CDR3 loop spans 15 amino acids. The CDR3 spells CASSAGGRSNYGYTF. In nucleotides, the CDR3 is TGTGCCAGTAGTGCGGGAGGGAGGTCTAACTATGGCTACACCTTC.

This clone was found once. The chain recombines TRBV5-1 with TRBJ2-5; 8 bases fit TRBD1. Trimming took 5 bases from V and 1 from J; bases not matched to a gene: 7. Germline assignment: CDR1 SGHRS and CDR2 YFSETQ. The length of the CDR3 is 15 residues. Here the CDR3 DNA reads TGCGCCAGCAGGGAGACAGGGGCTCTCCAAGAGACCCAGTACTTC. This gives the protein CASRETGALQETQYF. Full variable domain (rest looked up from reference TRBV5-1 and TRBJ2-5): KAGVTQTPRYLIKTRGQQVTLSCSPISGHRSVSWYQQTPGQGLQFLFEYFSETQRNKGNFPGRFSGRQFSNSRSEMNVSTLELGDSALYLCASRETGALQETQYFGPGTRLLVL.

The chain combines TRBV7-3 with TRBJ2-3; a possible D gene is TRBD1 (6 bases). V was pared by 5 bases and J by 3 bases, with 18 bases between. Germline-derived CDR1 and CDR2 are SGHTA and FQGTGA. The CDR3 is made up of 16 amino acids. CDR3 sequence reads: CASSLGPSQGTDTQYF. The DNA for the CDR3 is TGTGCCAGCAGCCTGGGGCCTAGTCAGGGGACAGATACGCAGTATTTT.

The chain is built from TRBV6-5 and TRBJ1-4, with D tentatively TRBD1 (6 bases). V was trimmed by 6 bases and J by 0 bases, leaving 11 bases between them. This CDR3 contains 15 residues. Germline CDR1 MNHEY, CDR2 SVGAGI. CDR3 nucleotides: TGTGCCAGCAGCCATACAGGGTCAACTAATGAAAAACTGTTTTTT. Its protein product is CASSHTGSTNEKLFF.

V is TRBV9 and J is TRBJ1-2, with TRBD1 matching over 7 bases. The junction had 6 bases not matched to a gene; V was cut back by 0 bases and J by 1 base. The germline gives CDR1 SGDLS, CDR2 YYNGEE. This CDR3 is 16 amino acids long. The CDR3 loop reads CASSVDRDSLNYGYTF. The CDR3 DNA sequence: TGTGCCAGCAGCGTAGATCGGGACAGCCTTAACTATGGCTACACCTTC.